The 14 T cell receptor beta chains below all came from one sample that was sequenced in a study of tumor and adjacent non-tumor tissue in lung cancer. This sample's RNA came from whole unsorted tissue. Three rounds of nested PCR, following a modified ARM-PCR protocol, produced the TCRbeta library. TCRdb redid the calling of the multiplex PCR reads with MiXCR, one entry per CDR3 protein. This table has just over 200,000 distinct CDR3 sequences, 60% to 75% appearing once. Sequencing was carried out using lung tumor tissue. The receptors come from a man aged 55-75 years with non-small cell lung cancer.

The chain is built from TRBV25-1 and TRBJ2-1; 7 bases align to TRBD2. Germline CDR1 MGHDK, CDR2 SYGVNS. This CDR3 has 15 amino acids. The trim removed 3 bases at V and 0 bases at J, leaving 2 bases unmatched. The CDR3 DNA is TGTGCCAGCAGTGAGGCGGGAGTCTCCTACAATGAGCAGTTCTTC. It codes for CASSEAGVSYNEQFF.

The chain recombines TRBV7-3 with TRBJ2-2; 10 nucleotides line up with TRBD2. Germline V gives CDR1 SGHTA, CDR2 FQGTGA. V was clipped by 2 bases and J by 10 bases; unmatched bases: 10. The CDR3 consists of 16 residues. Written as DNA, the CDR3 is TGTGCCAGCAGCTTACTAGCGGGAGCAAACACAGAGGAGCTGTTTTTT. It codes for CASSLLAGANTEELFF.

As to this clonotype: This clone may be a read error of a much larger clone one base away. The chain has TRBV7-8 and TRBJ2-5; no definite D call. CDR1 and CDR2 (germline): SGHVS, FQNEAQ. The CDR3 has 12 residues. CDR3 residues: CVSSPHQETQYF. Written as DNA, the CDR3 is TGTGTCAGCAGCCCGCACCAAGAGACCCAGTACTTC.

About this clonotype itself: Its ends do not fully match the called genes, so a read error is possible. CDR3 nucleotide sequence: TGTGCCAGCAGCCCCGGGTATGTCTACACCTTC. It codes for CASSPGYVYTF. This chain connects TRBV28 to TRBJ1-2; unclear D gene. The CDR3 consists of 11 residues. CDR1 is MDHEN and CDR2 is SYDVKM in the germline V gene.

This clonotype appeared many times. The CDR3 DNA follows: TGCAGTGCGTGGCGGGAGGGCCGAGGAGAGACCCAGTACTTC. It specifies CSAWREGRGETQYF. V gene TRBV20-1 combines with J gene TRBJ2-5; the match to TRBD2 covers 9 bases. Germline assignment: CDR1 DFQATT and CDR2 SNEGSKA (reference sequence). V dropped 6 bases and J dropped 4; count of bases not matched to a gene: 9. The CDR3 runs 14 residues.

A word on this clonotype: A clone one base away is much larger, so this may be a read error. The CDR3 sequence: CSTTTGDTQYF. The CDR3 bases are TGCAGCACCACAACGGGAGATACGCAGTATTTT. This sequence joins TRBV29-1 and TRBJ2-3; no reliable D call. The CDR3 is made up of 11 amino acids. The germline CDR1 and CDR2 sequences are SQVTM and ANQGSEA. V was trimmed by 8 bases and J by 5 bases, leaving 11 bases between them.

In its sample, this clonotype was seen a few times. The chain carries TRBV12-3 or TRBV12-4 and TRBJ1-3; the match to TRBD1 covers 8 bases. Germline trimming cut 7 bases from V and 5 bases from J; bases unmatched to any gene: 4. The length of the CDR3 is 13 residues. CDR3 coding DNA: TGTGCCAGCAATACAGGGGGGAGAAACACCATATATTTT. This translates into CASNTGGRNTIYF.

The rearrangement joins TRBV5-1 to TRBJ1-4, with D unclear. Trimming took off 0 bases at V and 0 bases at J, with 6 bases between the two ends. CDR1 is SGHRS, CDR2 YFSETQ, per germline. The CDR3 contains 15 residues. CDR3 amino acids: CASSLDGTTNEKLFF. The CDR3, as DNA: TGCGCCAGCAGCTTGGATGGGACAACTAATGAAAAACTGTTTTTT.

This sequence joins TRBV11-3 and TRBJ1-4; 10 positions agree with TRBD1. CDR1 is SGHNT, CDR2 YENEEA, per germline. Trimming at V came to 5 bases and at J to 2 bases, leaving 8 bases not matched to a gene. The length of the CDR3 is 17 residues. This CDR3 reads CASSPLGQGITNEKLFF. DNA of the CDR3: TGTGCCAGCAGCCCCTTGGGACAGGGGATCACTAATGAAAAACTGTTTTTT.

A word on this clonotype: No conserved phenylalanine or tryptophan is present at the end of the CDR3, so a read error is the likely explanation. The DNA is left out, because the CDR3 cannot be placed on it with certainty; the CDR3 is given as TCRdb lists it. CDR3 in amino acids: CASSFTPGGDTQHI. The chain links TRBV11-1 to TRBJ2-5; TRBD1 is the table's D call and was not checked against the DNA. The CDR3 is 14 residues long, counting both termini. Germline V gene lookup returns CDR1 SGHAT and CDR2 FQDESV (reference sequence).

Worth noting for this clonotype: At one end, the junction sequence differs from germline, possibly due to a read error. The chain combines TRBV5-1 with TRBJ1-3, with D hard to call. The CDR3 spans 16 residues. Germline assignment: CDR1 SGHRS and CDR2 YFSETQ. In DNA, the CDR3 is TGCGCCAACAGCCCGATGACGCCTGGCTCTGGAAACACCATATATTTT. It specifies CANSPMTPGSGNTIYF.

About this clonotype itself: With a much larger clone just one base away, this may be a read error. The chain couples TRBV4-2 to TRBJ2-7; D perhaps matches TRBD1 (5 bases). The CDR3 totals 16 residues. Per the germline V gene, CDR1 is LGHNA and CDR2 is YNFKEQ. CDR3: CASSQDRQGHSYGQYF. The CDR3 DNA is TGTGCCAGCAGCCAAGATCGGCAGGGTCACTCCTACGGGCAGTACTTC.

The gene calls are TRBV6-2 or TRBV6-3 and TRBJ2-2; D is tentatively TRBD1 or TRBD2 (5 bases each). CDR1 and CDR2 from the germline V gene are MNHEY and SVGEGT. Between the trimmed V and J ends, which lost 7 bases and 5 bases, there was a span of 20 bases. This CDR3 contains 16 residues. As DNA, the CDR3 is TGTGCCAGCAATCTCTGGGACCCATACGCGACCGGGGAGCTGTTTTTT. Residues: CASNLWDPYATGELFF.

This clonotype was seen many times. The genes are TRBV11-2 and TRBJ2-5; 7 bases are a match to TRBD1. V was pared by 5 bases and J by 4 bases, with 10 bases of the junction left unmatched. The CDR3 runs 15 residues. Per germline, CDR1 SGHAT and CDR2 FQNNGV. This CDR3 is CASSPRDSYIETQYF. In DNA, the CDR3 is TGTGCCAGCAGCCCTCGGGACAGCTACATAGAGACCCAGTACTTC.